This entry concerns a single TCR beta chain. Its target is unknown. This specimen comes from a study of PD-L1 blockade in urothelial cancer. Study-level information: In the mid-2010s, patients got going on atezolizumab, taking 1,200 mg intravenously every 3 weeks. Prior chemotherapy regimens per patient numbered 0 to 3. Analyses used blood from 3 weeks (second dose) and 6 weeks after treatment start. General study points: Better survival was predicted by below-median pretreatment blood TCR clonality.

TCRdb keeps only in-frame clones here, not all; method: immunoSEQ multiplex PCR. This table holds about 130,000 clones, roughly 86% found once. CDR1 is MNHEY and CDR2 is SMNVEV in the germline V gene (reference sequence). The CDR3 is 15 residues long. V lost 10 bases, J lost 0 bases, and 18 bases lay in between. As to time point: peripheral blood 6 weeks after treatment start. This TCR was sampled from a man between 45 and 60 years old with urothelial cancer. The chain links TRBV27 to TRBJ1-2, with D perhaps TRBD1 (5 bases). This material consisted of PBMCs, taken around atezolizumab (anti-PD-L1) treatment. Here the CDR3 reads CATARSPGSNYGYTF. In DNA form, the CDR3 reads TGTGCCACTGCCCGATCTCCAGGGTCTAACTATGGCTACACCTTC.